These T cell receptor beta chains were read from a single sample in a study of T cell responses to AZD1222 COVID-19 vaccine. Method: immunoSEQ multiplex PCR; TCRdb's copy keeps in-frame clones and lacks some. Among about 110,000 clones listed, about nine tenths were seen once. The sample was peripheral blood, taken on day 0 of MenACWY control vaccination. These receptor sequences come from an adult in good health. Both conserved end residues are part of each CDR3. The D gene is left open where the match is weak. Size is omitted from some rows. Given values are once, few, many or a class for expanded clones.

clone size	D gene	V gene	J gene	CDR3 length	CDR3 protein	CDR3 DNA
few	TRBD1	TRBV4-3	TRBJ1-3	15	CASSVTGEGGNTIYF	TGCGCCAGCTCGGTAACAGGGGAAGGTGGAAACACCATATATTTT
NA	TRBD2	TRBV4-2	TRBJ2-5	15	CASSQLLAGQETQYF	TGTGCCAGCAGCCAGTTACTAGCGGGTCAAGAGACCCAGTACTTC
NA	TRBD1	TRBV5-1	TRBJ1-4	16	CASSLLTGQGNEKLFF	TGCGCCAGCAGCTTGCTTACGGGACAGGGCAATGAAAAACTGTTTTTT
NA	TRBD2	TRBV13	TRBJ2-5	16	CASSPAGTSGRETQYF	TGTGCCAGCAGCCCAGCCGGGACTAGCGGGCGAGAGACCCAGTACTTC
NA	NA	TRBV13	TRBJ1-2	14	CASSPWDGNYGYTF	TGTGCCAGCAGCCCGTGGGACGGCAACTATGGCTACACCTTC
NA	NA	TRBV7-9	TRBJ2-2	11	CASSSMGELFF	TGTGCCAGCAGCAGCATGGGGGAGCTGTTTTTT
NA	TRBD1	TRBV6-2/TRBV6-3	TRBJ1-2	15	CASSLRTGFGYGYTF	TGTGCCAGCAGTCTCCGGACAGGGTTTGGCTATGGCTACACCTTC
once	TRBD2	TRBV14	TRBJ2-5	16	CASSRFGGSVQETQYF	TGTGCCAGCAGCCGGTTCGGGGGGAGCGTACAAGAGACCCAGTACTTC
NA	NA	TRBV5-5	TRBJ1-4	14	CASRPLPGGEKLFF	TGTGCCAGCAGACCCCTGCCAGGAGGTGAAAAACTGTTTTTT
NA	NA	TRBV11-2	TRBJ2-2	14	CASSSRGNTGELFF	TGTGCCAGCAGTTCCCGGGGAAACACCGGGGAGCTGTTTTTT
NA	TRBD1	TRBV5-8	TRBJ1-2	16	CASSLAESGGRDGYTF	TGTGCCAGCAGCTTGGCCGAGTCAGGGGGGAGAGATGGCTACACCTTC
NA	NA	TRBV5-6	TRBJ2-3	15	CASSSGQEGTDTQYF	TGTGCCAGCAGCTCCGGACAAGAGGGGACAGATACGCAGTATTTT
NA	NA	TRBV7-3	TRBJ1-1	12	CASSLNGQEAFF	TGTGCCAGCAGCTTAAACGGCCAAGAAGCTTTCTTT
NA	TRBD2	TRBV6-5	TRBJ2-1	15	CASSTSGGGYNEQFF	TGTGCCAGCAGTACGAGCGGGGGAGGATACAATGAGCAGTTCTTC
once	TRBD1	TRBV18	TRBJ1-2	14	CASSPETGVFGYTF	TGTGCCAGCTCACCAGAGACAGGGGTCTTCGGCTACACCTTC
once	NA	TRBV18	TRBJ1-1	14	CASSLMKENTEAFF	TGTGCCAGCTCACTAATGAAAGAGAACACTGAAGCTTTCTTT
NA	TRBD1	TRBV19	TRBJ1-2	13	CASSPGTGLGYTF	TGTGCCAGTAGTCCCGGGACAGGTCTTGGCTACACCTTC
NA	NA	TRBV11-2	TRBJ1-1	14	CASSLNAQGDKAFF	TGTGCCAGCAGCTTAAACGCGCAGGGTGATAAAGCTTTCTTT
NA	NA	TRBV12-3/TRBV12-4	TRBJ1-2	13	CASSFQDGYGYTF	TGTGCCAGCAGTTTTCAGGACGGCTATGGCTACACCTTC
NA	TRBD1	TRBV3-1/TRBV3-2	TRBJ1-2	15	CASSHPRDRVRGYTF	TGTGCCAGCAGCCACCCCCGGGACAGGGTACGAGGCTACACCTTC
NA	NA	TRBV5-1	TRBJ2-7	14	CASSERGIRYEQYF	TGCGCCAGCAGCGAAAGGGGCATCCGATACGAGCAGTACTTC
NA	TRBD1	TRBV6-5	TRBJ1-1	15	CASSYSNRGVTEAFF	TGTGCCAGCAGTTACTCAAACAGGGGTGTCACTGAAGCTTTCTTT
NA	NA	TRBV15	TRBJ2-3	15	CATSRAKASTDTQYF	TGTGCCACCAGCAGAGCTAAGGCCAGCACAGATACGCAGTATTTT
NA	TRBD2	TRBV6-5	TRBJ2-1	15	CASSYLAGTYNEQFF	TGTGCCAGCAGTTATCTAGCGGGGACCTACAATGAGCAGTTCTTC
NA	NA	TRBV3-1/TRBV3-2	TRBJ2-7	14	CASSPSITGQEQYF	TGTGCCAGCAGCCCCTCTATTACTGGTCAGGAGCAGTACTTC
NA	TRBD1	TRBV5-1	TRBJ1-2	15	CASSLAVGQDYGYTF	TGCGCCAGCAGCTTGGCTGTGGGACAGGACTATGGCTACACCTTC
NA	TRBD2	TRBV19	TRBJ2-7	16	CASSMFTGGSSYEQYF	TGTGCCAGTAGTATGTTTACGGGGGGAAGCTCCTACGAGCAGTACTTC
NA	NA	TRBV12-3/TRBV12-4	TRBJ2-1	12	CASSRMRDQQFF	TGTGCCAGCAGTCGTATGCGGGATCAGCAGTTCTTC
NA	TRBD2	TRBV6-5	TRBJ2-7	12	CASGLAVYEQYF	TGTGCCAGTGGACTAGCCGTTTACGAGCAGTACTTC
NA	TRBD1	TRBV4-2	TRBJ1-4	15	CASSQGIPGGEKLFF	TGTGCCAGCAGCCAAGGTATCCCAGGGGGTGAAAAACTGTTTTTT
NA	NA	TRBV29-1	TRBJ2-5	13	CSVVKGPQMSQYF	TGCAGCGTTGTTAAAGGACCGCAAATGTCCCAGTACTTC
NA	NA	TRBV7-9	TRBJ1-2	13	CASSLGDLRGYTF	TGTGCCAGCAGCTTAGGAGATCTTCGGGGCTACACCTTC
NA	NA	TRBV19	TRBJ1-4	14	CASSVSARGEKLFF	TGTGCCAGTAGTGTGTCAGCAAGAGGGGAAAAACTGTTTTTT
NA	NA	TRBV6-4	TRBJ2-1	13	CASSDSTGLEQFF	TGTGCCAGCAGTGACTCGACGGGTCTTGAGCAGTTCTTC
NA	NA	TRBV28	TRBJ1-2	15	CASSIPGRGNYGYTF	TGTGCCAGCAGTATTCCGGGCAGAGGGAACTATGGCTACACCTTC
NA	TRBD2	TRBV2	TRBJ2-3	17	CASSVSSGGGRTDTQYF	TGTGCCAGCAGTGTGTCTAGCGGGGGGGGCCGCACAGATACGCAGTATTTT
NA	NA	TRBV12-2	TRBJ1-4	13	CANRDRQREKLFF	TGTGCAAACCGGGACAGACAAAGGGAAAAACTGTTTTTT
NA	NA	TRBV3-1/TRBV3-2	TRBJ1-1	19	CASSPPHFTGREWDTEAFF	TGTGCCAGCAGCCCCCCCCACTTTACGGGGAGGGAATGGGATACTGAAGCTTTCTTT
once	TRBD1	TRBV6-5	TRBJ1-1	14	CASSQTGANTEAFF	TGTGCCAGCAGTCAGACAGGGGCGAACACTGAAGCTTTCTTT
NA	NA	TRBV5-4	TRBJ2-2	14	CASSLADNTGELFF	TGTGCCAGCAGCTTAGCGGATAACACCGGGGAGCTGTTTTTT
NA	NA	TRBV7-8	TRBJ2-1	15	CASSLVWGLVDEQFF	TGTGCCAGCAGCTTAGTTTGGGGCTTAGTCGATGAGCAGTTCTTC
NA	NA	TRBV7-2	TRBJ1-1	14	CASSLDSRNTEAFF	TGTGCCAGCAGCTTAGACAGCCGGAACACTGAAGCTTTCTTT
NA	NA	TRBV7-3	TRBJ1-6	14	CASWTDFYNSPLHF	TGTGCCAGCTGGACGGATTTCTATAATTCACCCCTCCACTTT
NA	TRBD1	TRBV2	TRBJ1-1	16	CASRPRTGVRGTEAFF	TGTGCCAGCAGACCCCGGACAGGGGTTCGGGGCACTGAAGCTTTCTTT
once	NA	TRBV5-1	TRBJ1-1	14	CASSLGAVNTEAFF	TGCGCCAGCAGCTTGGGGGCAGTGAACACTGAAGCTTTCTTT
NA	TRBD1	TRBV19	TRBJ2-5	14	CASSIMGQIETQYF	TGTGCCAGTAGTATTATGGGACAGATAGAGACCCAGTACTTC